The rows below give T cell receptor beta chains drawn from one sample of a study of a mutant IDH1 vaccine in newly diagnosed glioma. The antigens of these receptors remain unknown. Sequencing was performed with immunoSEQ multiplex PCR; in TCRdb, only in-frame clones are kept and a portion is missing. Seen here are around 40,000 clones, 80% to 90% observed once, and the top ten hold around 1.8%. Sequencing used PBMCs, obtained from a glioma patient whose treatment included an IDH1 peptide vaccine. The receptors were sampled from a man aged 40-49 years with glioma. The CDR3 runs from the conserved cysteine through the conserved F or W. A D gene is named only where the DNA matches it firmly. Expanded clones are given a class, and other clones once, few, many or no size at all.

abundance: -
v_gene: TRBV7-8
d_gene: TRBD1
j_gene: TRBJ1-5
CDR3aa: CASSLRMTGGNGNQPQHF
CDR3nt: TGTGCCAGCAGCTTAAGAATGACAGGGGGAAACGGCAATCAGCCCCAGCATTTT

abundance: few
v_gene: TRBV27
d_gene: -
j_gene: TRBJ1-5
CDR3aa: CASSQQEHQPQHF
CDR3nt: TGTGCCAGCAGTCAACAGGAGCATCAGCCCCAGCATTTT

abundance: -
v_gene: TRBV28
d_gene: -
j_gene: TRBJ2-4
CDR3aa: CASSLEGLAKNIQYF
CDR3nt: TGTGCCAGCAGCCTCGAGGGCCTAGCCAAAAACATTCAGTACTTC

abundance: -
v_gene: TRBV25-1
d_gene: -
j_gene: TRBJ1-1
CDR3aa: CASSHSQPPRPEAFF
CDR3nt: TGTGCCAGCAGTCATTCACAGCCACCTCGACCTGAAGCTTTCTTT

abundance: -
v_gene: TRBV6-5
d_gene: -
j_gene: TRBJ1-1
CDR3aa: CASSYEGSAFF
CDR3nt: TGTGCCAGCAGTTACGAGGGGTCAGCTTTCTTT

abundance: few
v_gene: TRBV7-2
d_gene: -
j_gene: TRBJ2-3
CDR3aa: CASSYMRDTQYF
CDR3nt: TGTGCCAGCAGCTACATGCGGGATACGCAGTATTTT

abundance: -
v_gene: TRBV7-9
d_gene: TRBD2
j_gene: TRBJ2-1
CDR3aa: CASKTVLGGSGNEQFF
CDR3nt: TGTGCCAGCAAGACAGTCCTGGGCGGGAGTGGGAATGAGCAGTTCTTC

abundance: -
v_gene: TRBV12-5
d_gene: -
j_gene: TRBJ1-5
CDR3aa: CASQGGNSNQPQHF
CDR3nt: TGTGCTAGTCAAGGCGGTAATAGCAATCAGCCCCAGCATTTT

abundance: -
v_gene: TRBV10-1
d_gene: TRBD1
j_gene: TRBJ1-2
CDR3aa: CASSSTKWTGIEGYTF
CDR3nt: TGCGCCAGCAGTTCTACTAAATGGACAGGAATAGAGGGCTACACCTTC

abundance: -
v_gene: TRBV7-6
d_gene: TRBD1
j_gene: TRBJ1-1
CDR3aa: CASSLVQGALMRAFF
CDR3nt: TGTGCCAGCAGCTTAGTACAGGGGGCATTGATGAGGGCTTTCTTT

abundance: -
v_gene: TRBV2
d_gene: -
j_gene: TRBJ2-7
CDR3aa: CASSGGEDYEQYF
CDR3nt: TGTGCCAGCAGTGGCGGGGAGGACTACGAGCAGTACTTC

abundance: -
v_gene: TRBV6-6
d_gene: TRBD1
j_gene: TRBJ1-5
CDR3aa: CASRQTGGIQPQHF
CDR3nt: TGTGCCAGCAGACAGACAGGGGGCATTCAGCCCCAGCATTTT

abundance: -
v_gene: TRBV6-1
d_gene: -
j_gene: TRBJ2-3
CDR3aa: CASSEYGTQYF
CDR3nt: TGTGCCAGCAGTGAATACGGTACGCAGTATTTT

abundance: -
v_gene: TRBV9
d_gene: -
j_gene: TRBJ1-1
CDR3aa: CASSVGGPGPEAFF
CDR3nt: TGTGCCAGCAGCGTAGGGGGTCCTGGTCCTGAAGCTTTCTTT

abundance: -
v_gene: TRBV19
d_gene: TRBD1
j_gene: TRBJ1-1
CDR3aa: CASRTAGTANTEAFF
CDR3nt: TGTGCCAGTAGAACAGCCGGGACAGCGAACACTGAAGCTTTCTTT

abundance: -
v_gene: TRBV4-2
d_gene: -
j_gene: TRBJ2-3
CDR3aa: CASSQDSAQLTDTQYF
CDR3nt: TGTGCCAGCAGCCAAGATTCAGCCCAACTAACAGATACGCAGTATTTT

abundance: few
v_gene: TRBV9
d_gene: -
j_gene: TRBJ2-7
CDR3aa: CASSVGEWGELYEQYF
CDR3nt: TGTGCCAGCAGCGTAGGTGAGTGGGGAGAGCTTTACGAGCAGTACTTC